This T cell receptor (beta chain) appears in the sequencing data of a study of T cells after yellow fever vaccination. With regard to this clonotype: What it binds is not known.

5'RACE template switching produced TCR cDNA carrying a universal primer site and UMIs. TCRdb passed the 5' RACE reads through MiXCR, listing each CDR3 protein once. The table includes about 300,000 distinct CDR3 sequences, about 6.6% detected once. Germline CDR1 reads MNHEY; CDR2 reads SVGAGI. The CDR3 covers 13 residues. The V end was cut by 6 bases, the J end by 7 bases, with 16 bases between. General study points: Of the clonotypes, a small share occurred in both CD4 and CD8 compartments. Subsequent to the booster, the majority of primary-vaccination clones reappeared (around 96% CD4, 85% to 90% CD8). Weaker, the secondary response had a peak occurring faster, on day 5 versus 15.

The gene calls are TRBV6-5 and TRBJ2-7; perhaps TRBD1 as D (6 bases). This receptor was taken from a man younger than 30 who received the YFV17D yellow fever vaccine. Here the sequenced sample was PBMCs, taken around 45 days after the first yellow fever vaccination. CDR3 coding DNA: TGTGCCAGCAGAACTACTGCCCAGGGGGAGCAGTACGTC. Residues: CASRTTAQGEQYV.